This TCR beta chain is from a study of T cells after yellow fever vaccination (dated by TCRdb to the late 2010s). General notes on the study: Libraries from fractions with low cell numbers were prepared with the SMART-Seq v4 Ultra Low Input RNA kit. Bulk PBMC replicates and cell subsets were isolated from blood drawn at multiple timepoints before and after both primary and secondary immunization. The cohort comprised two healthy male donors, one aged 18 to 30 and one aged 30 to 40 years. To follow T-cell clones before and after primary and booster YFV17D yellow fever vaccination, bulk TCR alpha and beta repertoires were sequenced over time. What the authors observed across the whole study: Most clones expanded after primary vaccination were re-detected after the booster (96% of CD4 and 80% to 90% of CD8), suggesting broad memory maintenance. Compared with the primary T-cell response, the secondary T-cell response was weaker but faster, peaking on day 5 rather than day 15. A small share of clonotypes occurred in both CD4 and CD8 compartments, likely arising from convergent recombination. Because only two donors were included in the study, the extent to which the findings can be generalized is limited. Computational filtering was required because FACS-sorted repertoires could contain abundant contaminating clonotypes from the bulk population.

Read against the paper, the sample's treatment or condition label means: live attenuated yellow fever vaccine strain. Two biological replicates of bulk PBMCs were collected at each blood-draw timepoint. A standard Ficoll-Paque protocol was used to isolate PBMCs from peripheral blood. TriZol was used to extract RNA from bulk PBMCs, from CD4 and CD8 fractions, and from dextramer-positive and dextramer-negative fractions. V is shortened by 7 bases, J by 4 bases, and the region joining them spans 17 bases. Based on the germline V gene, the CDR1 and CDR2 sequences are MNHEY and SVGEGT. The CDR3, from cysteine to phenylalanine, totals 15 residues. CDR3 DNA is the only sequence kept; it has 45 bases, read in frame from the first base. As regards this clonotype: The antigen it recognizes is unknown. Base qualities are not recorded, but no much larger clone differs from it by a single base.

TCR cDNA was synthesized by 5'RACE template switching, which introduced a universal primer site and unique molecular identifiers. Priming of cDNA synthesis was performed from both the TCR alpha and TCR beta constant segments. Two PCR steps were used to amplify libraries, with sample barcodes and sequencing adapters being added in the second step. Sequencing of libraries was performed on Illumina HiSeq 2500 (2x100 bp) or NovaSeq (2x150 bp). On the authors' methods: Demultiplexing of reads and collapsing into UMI consensus sequences were performed with MIGEC, and V(D)J alignment was carried out with MiXCR. Vaccine-responding clonotypes were defined with edgeR using replicate PBMC samples, requiring FDR below 0.01 and a log2 fold change above 5 up to day 15. Bulk clonotypes were assigned CD4 or CD8 identity according to which sequenced CD4 or CD8 repertoire held them at higher abundance. Using fastp at Q25 and MiXCR, TCRdb reprocessed the public reads and kept productive beta chains. Each CDR3 protein gets just one entry, which takes the most common genes and DNA from the rows behind it. Here the V and J calls rest on TCRdb's processing, not on the authors' analysis. The sample table holds 450,000 to 550,000 distinct CDR3 sequences, of which approximately 21% were seen once. Roughly an eighth of the sample is held by the ten biggest clonotypes.

The receptor chain draws on TRBV6-2 or TRBV6-3 and TRBJ1-5; no D gene is confidently identified. The sequencing here drew on PBMCs, taken 15 days after the yellow fever booster vaccination. This sequence was found in a young man who received the YFV17D yellow fever vaccine. The DNA reads TGTGCCAGCACATTTGGCTACACCTTTAATCAGCCCCAGCATTTT. Translated, it gives CASTFGYTFNQPQHF.